The sequence of this T cell receptor (beta chain) was determined in a study of T cells in narcolepsy. Study in general: Enrolled donors included narcolepsy type 1 or type 2 patients and healthy controls. Study results and limitations: Same-patient CSF and blood CD4+ T cell clonotypes included HCRT-specific and TRIB2-specific autoreactive ones. Autoreactive clone sequences were missing from some blood memory CD4+ repertoires. Healthy controls reportedly lacked the autoreactive clonotypes serially found in patients' blood.

Sequenced by immunoSEQ multiplex PCR; TCRdb stores in-frame clones only, minus some. The table lists 26,000 or so clones, around 78% of them singletons. Germline V gene sequence: CDR1 MNHEY, CDR2 SVGAGI. The CDR3 extends over 16 amino acids. V gave up 2 bases and J gave up 1 base, with 11 bases separating them. Comments on this clone: The antigen remains undetermined.

The origin of this receptor is a human donor with narcolepsy. This rearrangement joins TRBV6-5 to TRBJ2-2; D remains ambiguous. The sequenced sample was CD45RA- memory CD4+ T cells from PBMCs. Written as DNA, the CDR3 is TGTGCCAGCAGTTACGCGCACAGAAAGAACACCGGGGAGCTGTTTTTT. Encoded protein: CASSYAHRKNTGELFF.